This T cell receptor beta chain was profiled in a study of blood T cells in healthy people across ages. Whole-study results and caveats: Possibly confounding the expanded clonotype changes was the fact that donor CMV status was unknown.

J gave up 9 bases and V 4 bases, and 13 bases lay outside the gene matches. The CDR3 extends over 14 amino acids. The germline gives CDR1 DFQATT, CDR2 SNEGSKA (reference sequence). With a J-beta primer mix and a sample-barcoded 5' primer, a second PCR ran 7 to 11 cycles. In TCRdb, the 5' RACE reads were re-called with MiXCR into one record per CDR3 protein. The sample consists of 800,000 or so distinct CDR3 sequences, roughly 25% of them appearing once. This clonotype has more than one count but fewer than ten. Its antigen is still unknown. A further study also used this sample, focusing on T cells of mothers and their children. That work contributes: Second-PCR primer M1S introduced sample barcodes and 2-4 random nucleotides. There were over 8 million TCR beta CDR3 reads from each mother and approximately 3 million from each child.

The receptor's source is a boy aged 5-17 years in good health. The J gene is TRBJ2-3, the V gene TRBV20-1, with 7 bases that match TRBD1. The sequencing sample was made of blood. Here the CDR3 DNA reads TGCAGTGCTAAGACGACAGGGCCCCGGGGAACGCAGTATTTT. This codes for CSAKTTGPRGTQYF.